The T cell receptor (beta chain) described here comes from a study of blood T cell repertoires in COVID-19. Across the study: The origin of the acute and convalescent COVID-19 samples was the United States, Italy and Spain. T cells, B-cell-depleted T cells, or PBMCs provided the cDNA or gDNA that served as material.

The ends lost 5 bases at V and 8 bases at J; junction bases unmatched: 6. Looked up from germline, CDR1 is SSHAT and CDR2 is FNYEAQ (reference sequence). There are 13 residues in the CDR3. In the authors' methods: Amplification with reference gene primers provided the estimates of nucleated cell counts. Here immunoSEQ multiplex PCR was the method, and the copy in TCRdb shows in-frame clones only, minus some. V and J calls and clone size are as listed in that table; D and trimming were resolved from the DNA. The sample has 150,000 to 200,000 clones; around 86% are singletons. The rearrangement joins TRBV7-7 to TRBJ2-1, with 7 bases identical to TRBD1. The TCR comes from a middle-aged man with active or convalescent COVID-19. Sequenced input: peripheral blood. CDR3 sequence reads: CASSRTGAYEQFF. CDR3 nucleotide sequence: TGTGCCAGCAGCCGGACAGGAGCCTATGAGCAGTTCTTC.